This TCR beta chain stems from a study of long-term antiretroviral therapy in people with HIV (dated by TCRdb to the early 2020s). For the study in its entirety: The earliest samples were collected about a decade before the 2015 WHO recommendation for immediate ART, when ART was typically delayed until CD4 counts fell. A retrospective serial study tested whether ART initiation and durable HIV suppression were associated with changes in peripheral blood TRB repertoire composition and diversity. The cohort contributed over 150 cryopreserved PBMC samples from around 30 adults with confirmed HIV infection, collected serially over a mean of approximately six years (range 1-12). Among the approximately 32 participants with HIV, eleven were female. No cross-contamination during QIAcube processing was seen in test extractions of a monoclonal T-cell line run alongside 33 polyclonal samples.

For CDR1 and CDR2, the germline V gene (reference sequence) lists MNHEY and SMNVEV. The V end gives up 4 bases and the J end 7 bases, leaving 11 bases in the junction not matched to a gene. From the cysteine up to the phenylalanine, the CDR3 has a length of 15 residues. The retained sequence is limited to the CDR3, 45 bases, with the frame set at the first base. Sequencing of the TRB variable region was done with the immunoSEQ hsTCRB v3.0 assay at survey level resolution. A depth of roughly 35,000-55,000 T-cell genomes per sample was targeted for TRB sequencing. TRB libraries were pooled and sequenced on an Illumina MiSeq using a v3 150-cycle kit. In the original analysis: Repertoire analysis was run in R within a reproducible Nextflow workflow that covered QC, data transformation and analysis. LymphoSeq2, an R package for exploring AIRR-Seq data, was used to implement the custom analyses. After excluding a handful of samples that yielded fewer than 5000 total TRB sequences, fewer than 200 HIV repertoires remained for analysis. Among the approximately 190 retained HIV repertoires, 55 to 65 were collected before ART initiation and roughly 130 after ART initiation. Repertoires were downsampled to 5000 TRB nucleotide sequences, and summary statistics were averaged over 100 downsampling iterations. The analysis kept only TRB sequences whose CDR3 regions were at least seven amino acids long. A Shannon entropy-derived clonality score and the Gini coefficient were used to measure diversity. In the repertoire networks, any two of the top 5000 CDR3 amino acid sequences were connected whenever the two sequences differed by an edit distance of one. For TRB CDR3 amino acid sequences, antigen specificity groups and MHC restriction were predicted with GLIPH2. Known CMV, EBV, HIV or tissue antigen associations were flagged by matching CDR3 amino acid sequences against VDJdb and McPAS-TCR. Pre-ART, post-ART and control groups were compared with Wilcoxon signed-rank tests and Holm-Bonferroni correction. In its TCRdb copy, this immuneACCESS table keeps in-frame sequences only and misses some clones. Where compared with another copy, unresolved V genes explain less than half of these, and the others have no known cause. That table supplies the V and J calls and clone size; D and trimming were determined from the DNA. A total of roughly 18,000 clones appear in this sample, 91% of them only once. The ten largest clones add up to roughly a tenth of the sample.

Findings and caveats that apply to the study as a whole: Because pre-ART samples had limited cell numbers, profiling was done on unsorted PBMC rather than on sorted CD4+ and CD8+ T cells. HIV repertoires had narrower CDR3 length ranges than controls, and the network structure suggested an antigen-experienced repertoire that shifted only slightly toward naive after ART. No data were available on ART adherence, viral resistance or therapy changes, limiting inferences about post-ART repertoire changes. ART initiation was associated with a significant increase in TRB diversity, but diversity stayed significantly below transplant donor controls even after long-term ART. Because PBMC availability was limited, only the TCR beta chain was sequenced, with no alpha chain pairing. Expanded TRB clones identified before ART initiation dominated the repertoire at all time points, although this dominance fluctuated and declined in many PLHIV after ART. The samples span the years 2004 to 2017, and the ART regimens used at that time may not be as effective as current regimens.

Participants were included only if at least one PBMC sample before ART initiation and at least two post-ART samples were available. Treatment was received in the United States of America by all participants with HIV. Before DNA extraction, cryopreserved samples containing about 0.9-10 million PBMC were thawed and washed. At the time of the earliest PBMC sample for each participant with HIV, ages ranged from roughly 20 to 60 years. Each participant contributed PBMC samples from 1-4 timepoints before ART initiation and 2-8 timepoints after ART initiation, with a median of 7 samples. Serial HIV viral load, CD4+ T-cell count, ART history and demographic data were obtained for every participant. Genomic DNA was extracted from unsorted PBMC with a Qiagen kit on a QIAcube, processed in batches of 12 samples. Note on this clone: It lacks a known antigen. Nothing much larger sits one base from this clone, and base qualities are not available.

Recombination connected TRBV27 to TRBJ2-7; 9 central nucleotides agree with TRBD1. The clonotype was recovered from a man aged 45 to 65 with HIV. The source was unsorted PBMCs, collected 3 years after starting antiretroviral therapy. Read as DNA, the sequence is TGTGCCAGCAGTTCTCAGGGACAGGGACAGTGGGAGCAGTACTTC. The encoded protein is CASSSQGQGQWEQYF.